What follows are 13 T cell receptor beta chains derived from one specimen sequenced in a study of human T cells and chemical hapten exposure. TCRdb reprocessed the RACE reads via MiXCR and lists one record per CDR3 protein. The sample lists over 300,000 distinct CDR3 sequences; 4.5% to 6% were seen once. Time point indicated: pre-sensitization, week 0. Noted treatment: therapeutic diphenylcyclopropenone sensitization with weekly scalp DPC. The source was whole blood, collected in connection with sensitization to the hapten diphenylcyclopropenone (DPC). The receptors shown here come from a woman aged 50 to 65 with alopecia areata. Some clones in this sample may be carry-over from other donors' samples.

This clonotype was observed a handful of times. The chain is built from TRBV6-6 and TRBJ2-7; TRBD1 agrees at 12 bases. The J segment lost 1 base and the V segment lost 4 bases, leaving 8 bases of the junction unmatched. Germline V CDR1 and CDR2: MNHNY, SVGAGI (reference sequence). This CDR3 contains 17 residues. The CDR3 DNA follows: TGTGCCAGCAGTTTCGGGACAGGGGGCTTACTTTCCTACGAGCAGTACTTC. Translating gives CASSFGTGGLLSYEQYF.

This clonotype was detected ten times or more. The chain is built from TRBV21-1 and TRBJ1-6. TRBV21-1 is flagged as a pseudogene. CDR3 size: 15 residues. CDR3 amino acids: CASSKVGGVHSPLHF. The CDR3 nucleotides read TGTGCCAGCAGCAAAGTCGGAGGGGTCCATTCACCCCTCCACTTT.

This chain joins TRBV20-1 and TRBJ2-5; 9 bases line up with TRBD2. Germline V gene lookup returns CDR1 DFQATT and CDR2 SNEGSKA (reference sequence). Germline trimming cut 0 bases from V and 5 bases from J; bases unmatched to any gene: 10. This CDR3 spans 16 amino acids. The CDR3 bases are TGCAGTGCTAGAGATCCGGCGGGGGGGCCTCTGGAGACCCAGTACTTC. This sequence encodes CSARDPAGGPLETQYF.

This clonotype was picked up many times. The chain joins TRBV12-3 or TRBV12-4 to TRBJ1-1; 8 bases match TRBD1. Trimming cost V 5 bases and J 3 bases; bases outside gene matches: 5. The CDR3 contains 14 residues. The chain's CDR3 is CASSKQGAHTEAFF. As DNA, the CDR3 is TGTGCCAGCAGTAAGCAGGGGGCGCACACTGAAGCTTTCTTT.

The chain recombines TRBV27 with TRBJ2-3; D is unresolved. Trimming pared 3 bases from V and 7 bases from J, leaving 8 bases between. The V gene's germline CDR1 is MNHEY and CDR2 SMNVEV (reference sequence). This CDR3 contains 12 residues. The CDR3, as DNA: TGTGCCAGCAGTTTGAACACCTATACGCAGTATTTT. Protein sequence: CASSLNTYTQYF.

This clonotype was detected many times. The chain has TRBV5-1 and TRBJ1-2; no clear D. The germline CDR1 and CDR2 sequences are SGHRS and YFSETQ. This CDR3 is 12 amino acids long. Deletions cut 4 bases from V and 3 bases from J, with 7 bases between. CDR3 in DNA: TGCGCCAGCAGCGATGATGACTATGGCTACACCTTC. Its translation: CASSDDDYGYTF. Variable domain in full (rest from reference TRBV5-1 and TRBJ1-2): KAGVTQTPRYLIKTRGQQVTLSCSPISGHRSVSWYQQTPGQGLQFLFEYFSETQRNKGNFPGRFSGRQFSNSRSEMNVSTLELGDSALYLCASSDDDYGYTFGSGTRLTVV.

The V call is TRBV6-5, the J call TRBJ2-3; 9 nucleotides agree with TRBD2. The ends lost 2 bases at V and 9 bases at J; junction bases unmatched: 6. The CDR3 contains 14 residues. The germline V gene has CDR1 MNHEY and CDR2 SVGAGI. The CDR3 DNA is TGTGCCAGCAGTTACGGGGTAGCGGGGGTGACGCAGTATTTT. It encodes CASSYGVAGVTQYF.

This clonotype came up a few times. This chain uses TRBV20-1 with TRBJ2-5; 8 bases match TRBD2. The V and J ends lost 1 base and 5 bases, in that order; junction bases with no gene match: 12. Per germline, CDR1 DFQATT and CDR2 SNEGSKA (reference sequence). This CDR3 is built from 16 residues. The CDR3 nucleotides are TGCAGTGCTAGAGGCGAGCGGGAGAATCCCCCGGAGACCCAGTACTTC. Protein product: CSARGERENPPETQYF.

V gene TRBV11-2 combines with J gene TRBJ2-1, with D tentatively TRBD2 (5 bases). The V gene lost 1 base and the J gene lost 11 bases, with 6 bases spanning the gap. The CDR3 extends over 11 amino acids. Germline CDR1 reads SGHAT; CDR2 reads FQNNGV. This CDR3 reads CASSLGEKQFF. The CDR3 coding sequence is TGTGCCAGCAGCTTAGGGGAGAAGCAGTTCTTC.

In DNA, the CDR3 is TGTGCCAGCAGCGGGGGGGAGAAAGCCCTAGAAGCTTTCTTT. It encodes CASSGGEKALEAFF. The genes are TRBV9 and TRBJ1-1; possible D gene TRBD1, 5 bases. The CDR3 sequence is 14 residues long. V was cut by 3 bases and J by 8 bases, with 17 bases left in between. Germline values: CDR1 SGDLS, CDR2 YYNGEE.

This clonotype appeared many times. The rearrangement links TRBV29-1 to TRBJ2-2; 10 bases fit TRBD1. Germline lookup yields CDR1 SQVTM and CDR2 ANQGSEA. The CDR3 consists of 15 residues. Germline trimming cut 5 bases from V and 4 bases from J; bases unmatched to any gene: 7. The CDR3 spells CSVSTGTGATGELFF. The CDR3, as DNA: TGCAGCGTTTCCACCGGGACAGGGGCCACCGGGGAGCTGTTTTTT.

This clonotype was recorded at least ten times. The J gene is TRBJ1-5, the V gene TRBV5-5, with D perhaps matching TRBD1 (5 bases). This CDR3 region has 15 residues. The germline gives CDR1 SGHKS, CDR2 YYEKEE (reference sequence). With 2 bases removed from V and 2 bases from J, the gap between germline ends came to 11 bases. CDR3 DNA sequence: TGTGCCAGCAGCTTCAGGGCGGGCGGCAATCAGCCCCAGCATTTT. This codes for CASSFRAGGNQPQHF. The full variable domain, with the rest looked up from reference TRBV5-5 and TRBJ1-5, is DAGVTQSPTHLIKTRGQQVTLRCSPISGHKSVSWYQQVLGQGPQFIFQYYEKEERGRGNFPDRFSARQFPNYSSELNVNALLLGDSALYLCASSFRAGGNQPQHFGDGTRLSIL.

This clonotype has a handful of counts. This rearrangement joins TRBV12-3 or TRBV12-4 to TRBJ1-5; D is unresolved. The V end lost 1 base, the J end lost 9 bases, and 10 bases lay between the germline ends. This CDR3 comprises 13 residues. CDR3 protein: CASSLGLSAPQHF. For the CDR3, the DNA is TGTGCCAGCAGTTTAGGTTTATCAGCGCCCCAGCATTTT.